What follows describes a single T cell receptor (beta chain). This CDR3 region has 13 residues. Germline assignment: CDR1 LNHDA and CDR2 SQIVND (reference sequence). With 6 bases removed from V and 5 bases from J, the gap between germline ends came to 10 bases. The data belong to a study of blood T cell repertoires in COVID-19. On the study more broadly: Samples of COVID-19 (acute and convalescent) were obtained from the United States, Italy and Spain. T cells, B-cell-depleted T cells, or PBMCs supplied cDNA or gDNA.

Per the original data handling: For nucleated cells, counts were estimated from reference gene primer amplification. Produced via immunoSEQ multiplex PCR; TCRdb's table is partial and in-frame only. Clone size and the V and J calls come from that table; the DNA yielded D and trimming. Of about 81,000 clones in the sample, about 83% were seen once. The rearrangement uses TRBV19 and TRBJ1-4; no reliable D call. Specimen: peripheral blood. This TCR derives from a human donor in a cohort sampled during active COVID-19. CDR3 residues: CASSLNLNEKLFF. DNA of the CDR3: TGTGCCAGTAGCTTAAATCTCAATGAAAAACTGTTTTTT.